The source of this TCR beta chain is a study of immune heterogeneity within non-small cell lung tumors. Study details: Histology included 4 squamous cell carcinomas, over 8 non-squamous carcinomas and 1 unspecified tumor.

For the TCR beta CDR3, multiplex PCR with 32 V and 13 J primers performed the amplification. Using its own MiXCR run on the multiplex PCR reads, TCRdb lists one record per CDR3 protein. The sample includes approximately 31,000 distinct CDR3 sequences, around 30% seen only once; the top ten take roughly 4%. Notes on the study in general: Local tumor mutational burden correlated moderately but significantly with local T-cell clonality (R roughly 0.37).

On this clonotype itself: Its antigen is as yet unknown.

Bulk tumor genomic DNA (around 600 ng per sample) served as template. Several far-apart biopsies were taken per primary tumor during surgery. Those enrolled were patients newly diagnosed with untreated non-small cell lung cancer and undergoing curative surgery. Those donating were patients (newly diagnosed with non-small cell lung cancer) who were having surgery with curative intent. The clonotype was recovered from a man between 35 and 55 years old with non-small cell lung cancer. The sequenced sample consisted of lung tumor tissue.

CDR3 sequence reads: CASSLSWTGKETQYF. DNA of the CDR3: TGCGCCAGCAGCCTCTCCTGGACAGGGAAAGAGACCCAGTACTTC. This chain uses TRBV5-1 with TRBJ2-5; 8 nucleotides agree with TRBD1. This CDR3 has 15 amino acids. Germline assignment: CDR1 SGHRS and CDR2 YFSETQ. Germline trimming cut 4 bases from V and 3 bases from J; bases unmatched to any gene: 8.